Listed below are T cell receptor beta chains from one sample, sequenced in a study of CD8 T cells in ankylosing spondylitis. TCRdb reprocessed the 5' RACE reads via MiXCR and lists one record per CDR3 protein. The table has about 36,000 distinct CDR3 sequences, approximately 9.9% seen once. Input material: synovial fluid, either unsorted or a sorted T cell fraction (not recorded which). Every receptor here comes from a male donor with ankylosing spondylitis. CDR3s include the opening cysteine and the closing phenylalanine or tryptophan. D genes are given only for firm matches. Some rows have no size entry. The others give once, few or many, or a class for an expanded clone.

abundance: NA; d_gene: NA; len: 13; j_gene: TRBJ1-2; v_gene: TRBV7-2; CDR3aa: CASSLESVFGYTF; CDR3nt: TGTGCCAGCAGCTTAGAGTCGGTTTTTGGCTACACCTTC
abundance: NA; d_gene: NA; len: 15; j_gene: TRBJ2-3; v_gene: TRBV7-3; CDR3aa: CASSLTATRTDTQYF; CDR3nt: TGTGCCAGCAGCTTAACAGCGACGAGGACAGATACGCAGTATTTT
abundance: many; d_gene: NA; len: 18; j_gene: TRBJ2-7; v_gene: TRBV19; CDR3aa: CASRNRGAGTESSYEQYF; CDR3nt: TGTGCCAGTAGGAATCGTGGGGCTGGCACCGAGAGCTCCTACGAGCAGTACTTC
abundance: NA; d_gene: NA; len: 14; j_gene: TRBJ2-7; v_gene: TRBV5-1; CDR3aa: CASSLVPRGYEQYF; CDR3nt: TGCGCCAGCAGCTTGGTCCCCAGGGGTTACGAGCAGTACTTC
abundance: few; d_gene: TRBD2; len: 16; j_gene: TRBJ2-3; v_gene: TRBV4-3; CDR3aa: CASSQSPGLAVHTQYF; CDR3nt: TGCGCCAGCAGCCAAAGCCCCGGACTAGCGGTTCATACGCAGTATTTT
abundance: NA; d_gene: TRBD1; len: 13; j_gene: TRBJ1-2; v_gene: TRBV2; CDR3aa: CASKPGQGIGYTF; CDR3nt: TGTGCCAGCAAACCGGGACAGGGGATCGGCTACACCTTC
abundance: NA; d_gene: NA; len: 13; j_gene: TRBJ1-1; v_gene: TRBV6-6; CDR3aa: CASSYTSGTEAFF; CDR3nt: TGTGCCAGCAGTTACACCTCGGGCACTGAAGCTTTCTTT
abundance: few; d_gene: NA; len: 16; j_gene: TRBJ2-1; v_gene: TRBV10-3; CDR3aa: CAISESSIRSYNEQFF; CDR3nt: TGTGCCATCAGTGAGTCGAGCATTCGCTCCTACAATGAGCAGTTCTTC
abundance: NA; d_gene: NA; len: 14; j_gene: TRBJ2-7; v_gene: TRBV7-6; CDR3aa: CASSLGVGRYEQYF; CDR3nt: TGTGCCAGCAGCTTAGGAGTAGGGCGCTACGAGCAGTACTTC
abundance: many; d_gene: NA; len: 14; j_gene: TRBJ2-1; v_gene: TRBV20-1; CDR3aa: CSAPRLWGINEQFF; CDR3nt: TGCAGTGCCCCTAGGTTGTGGGGGATCAATGAGCAGTTCTTC
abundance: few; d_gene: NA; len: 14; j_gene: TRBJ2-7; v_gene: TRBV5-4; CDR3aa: CASREADSSYEQYF; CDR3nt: TGTGCCAGCAGGGAAGCGGATAGCTCCTACGAGCAGTACTTC
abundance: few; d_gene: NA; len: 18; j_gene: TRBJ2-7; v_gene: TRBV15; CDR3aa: CATSSVPLGQGIPYEQHF; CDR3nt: TGTGCCACCAGCAGTGTCCCTCTGGGGCAGGGGATCCCCTACGAGCAGCACTTC
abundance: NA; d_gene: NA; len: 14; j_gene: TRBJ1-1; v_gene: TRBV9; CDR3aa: CASSPNGGTAEAFF; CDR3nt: TGTGCCAGCAGCCCCAATGGGGGAACCGCTGAAGCTTTCTTT
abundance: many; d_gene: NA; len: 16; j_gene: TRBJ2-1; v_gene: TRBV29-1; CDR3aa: CSVEKEAGASYNEQFF; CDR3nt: TGCAGCGTTGAGAAGGAGGCGGGGGCATCCTACAATGAGCAGTTCTTC
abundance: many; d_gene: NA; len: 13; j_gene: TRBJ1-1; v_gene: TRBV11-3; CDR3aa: CASSFPENTEAFF; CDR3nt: TGTGCCAGCAGCTTCCCAGAGAACACTGAAGCTTTCTTT
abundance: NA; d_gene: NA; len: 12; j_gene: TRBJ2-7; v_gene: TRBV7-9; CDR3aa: CASSFSRARIYF; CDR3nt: TGTGCCAGCAGCTTCTCCCGCGCGCGGATCTACTTC
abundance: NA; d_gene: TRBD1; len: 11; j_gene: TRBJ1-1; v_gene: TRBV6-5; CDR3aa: CASRGQGEAFF; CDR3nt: TGTGCCAGCAGAGGACAGGGAGAAGCTTTCTTT
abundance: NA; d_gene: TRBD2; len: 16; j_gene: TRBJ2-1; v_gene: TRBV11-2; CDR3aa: CASTRSRLAGSSEQFF; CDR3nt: TGTGCCAGCACCCGAAGTAGACTAGCGGGTTCGTCGGAGCAGTTCTTC
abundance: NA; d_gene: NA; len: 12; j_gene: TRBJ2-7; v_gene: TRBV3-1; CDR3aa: CASSQGRGGSDF; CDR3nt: TGTGCCAGCAGCCAAGGGAGAGGAGGATCTGACTTC
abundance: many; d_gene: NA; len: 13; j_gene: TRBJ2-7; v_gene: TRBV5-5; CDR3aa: CASSYTQSYEQYF; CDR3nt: TGTGCCAGCAGCTATACACAGAGTTACGAGCAGTACTTC
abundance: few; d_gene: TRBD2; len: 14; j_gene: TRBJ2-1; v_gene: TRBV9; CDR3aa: CASSASGTSFEQFF; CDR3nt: TGTGCCAGCAGCGCCTCCGGGACTAGCTTTGAGCAGTTCTTC
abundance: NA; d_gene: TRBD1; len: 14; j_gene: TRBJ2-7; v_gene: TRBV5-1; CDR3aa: CASSTRTGNYEQYF; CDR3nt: TGCGCCAGCAGCACCCGGACAGGGAACTACGAGCAGTACTTC
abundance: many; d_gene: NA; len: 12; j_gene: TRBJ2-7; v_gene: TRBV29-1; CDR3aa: CSVTGTHPAQYF; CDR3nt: TGCAGCGTTACCGGGACTCATCCTGCGCAGTACTTC
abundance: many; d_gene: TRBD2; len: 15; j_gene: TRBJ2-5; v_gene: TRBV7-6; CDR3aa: CASSSSVQREETQYF; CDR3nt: TGTGCCAGCAGCTCCTCGGTCCAGCGGGAGGAGACCCAGTACTTC
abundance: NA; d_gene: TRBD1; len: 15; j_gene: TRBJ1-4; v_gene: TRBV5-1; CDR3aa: CASSTPGQGGEKLFF; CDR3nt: TGCGCCAGCAGCACCCCGGGACAGGGAGGAGAAAAACTGTTTTTT
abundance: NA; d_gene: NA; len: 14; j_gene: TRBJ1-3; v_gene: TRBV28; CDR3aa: CASKDPSSGNTIYF; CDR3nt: TGTGCCAGCAAGGACCCGAGCTCTGGAAACACCATATATTTT
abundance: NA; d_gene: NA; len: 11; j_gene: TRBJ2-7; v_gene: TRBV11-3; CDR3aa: CASSLVGEQYF; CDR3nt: TGTGCCAGCAGCTTAGTAGGGGAGCAGTACTTC
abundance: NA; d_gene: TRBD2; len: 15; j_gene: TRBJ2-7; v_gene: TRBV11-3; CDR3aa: CASSLGGRAMDEQYF; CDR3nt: TGTGCCAGCAGCTTAGGCGGGAGGGCCATGGACGAGCAGTACTTC
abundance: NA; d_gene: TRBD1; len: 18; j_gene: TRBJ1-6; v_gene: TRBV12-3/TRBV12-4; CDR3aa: CASSLGVDPGQGSSPLHF; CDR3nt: TGTGCCAGCAGTTTGGGAGTTGACCCGGGACAGGGTTCTTCACCCCTCCACTTT
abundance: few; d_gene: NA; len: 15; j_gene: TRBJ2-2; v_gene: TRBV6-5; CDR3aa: CASSYDAANTGELFF; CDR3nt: TGTGCCAGCAGTTACGACGCCGCGAACACCGGGGAGCTGTTTTTT
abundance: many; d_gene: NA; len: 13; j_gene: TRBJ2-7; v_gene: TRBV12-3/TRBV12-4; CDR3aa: CASSPWAFYEQYF; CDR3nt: TGTGCCAGCAGTCCGTGGGCCTTTTACGAGCAGTACTTC
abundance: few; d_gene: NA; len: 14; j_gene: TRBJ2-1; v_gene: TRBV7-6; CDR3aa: CASSLLRGEDEQFF; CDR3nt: TGTGCCAGCAGCTTATTACGGGGAGAAGATGAGCAGTTCTTC
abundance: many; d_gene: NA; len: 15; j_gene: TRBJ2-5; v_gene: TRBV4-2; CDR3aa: CASSQVGLSQETQYF; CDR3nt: TGTGCCAGCAGCCAAGTCGGTCTCTCCCAAGAGACCCAGTACTTC
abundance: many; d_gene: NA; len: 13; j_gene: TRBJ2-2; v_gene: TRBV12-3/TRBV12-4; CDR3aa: CASTPGRTGELFF; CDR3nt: TGTGCCAGCACTCCAGGGAGAACCGGGGAGCTGTTTTTT